This T cell receptor beta chain was obtained from a study of response to subunit inactivated influenza vaccine (dated by TCRdb to the late 2010s). Describing the broader study: Deep quantitative profiling of the T cell receptor repertoire was used in the study to follow responses to a trivalent subunit inactivated influenza vaccine.

V ends up 4 bases short and J 4 bases short, with an unmatched junction base count of 8. CDR3 length: 15 amino acids, cysteine to phenylalanine. Just CDR3 DNA is preserved here, 45 bases in frame from base 1. About this clonotype: Its antigen remains undetermined. Nothing much larger sits one base from this clone, and base qualities are not available.

Library prep was done by RT-PCR. These reads were obtained on an Illumina HiSeq 2500. TCRdb reprocessed the public reads (quality trimming at Q25 with fastp, clone calling with MiXCR) and kept in-frame beta chains. Merged by CDR3 protein, the rows form single entries marked with the most common genes and DNA. Within this sample are 400,000 to 550,000 distinct CDR3 sequences, with roughly 25% of them counted one time only. The ten largest clonotypes hold 1.9% of the sample. Results the study describes overall, beyond this receptor: According to the authors, only a limited number of new T cells may be recruited by each seasonal influenza vaccination.

Recombination linked TRBV12-3 or TRBV12-4 to TRBJ1-2; TRBD1 aligns with 8 central bases. The sequencing used CD4+ T cells sorted from PBMCs, collected roughly 5 days after vaccination. The clonotype comes from a man between 50 and 59 years old who received an inactivated influenza vaccine. Donor details come from another sample of the same person, matched by shared clones. Read as DNA, the sequence is TGTGCCAGCAGTTCAAGAGGCGGGACAGGCTATGGCTACACCTTC. Its protein product is CASSSRGGTGYGYTF.